This is a list of T cell receptor beta chains from one sample in a study of blood T cell repertoires in COVID-19. Generated by immunoSEQ multiplex PCR, the TCRdb table keeps only in-frame clones and is missing some. The sample includes 180,000 or so clones, about 87% seen only once; the top ten take 2.5%. Sequenced material: peripheral blood. All receptors derive from a man aged 35 to 55 with active or convalescent COVID-19. Both conserved end residues are part of each CDR3. Each record gives: J gene, D gene, clone size, V gene, CDR3 protein, CDR3 DNA. A D gene is named only where the DNA matches it firmly. For some rows the clone size is stated as once, few or many, or as a class when expanded; others skip it.

j_call: TRBJ1-1; d_call: .; clone_size: .; v_call: TRBV15; cdr3_aa: CATSIGQSYTEAFF; cdr3_nt: TGTGCCACCAGCATTGGACAGAGTTACACTGAAGCTTTCTTT
j_call: TRBJ2-2; d_call: TRBD1; clone_size: .; v_call: TRBV27; cdr3_aa: CAGSLSQGPGELFF; cdr3_nt: TGTGCCGGCAGTTTATCACAGGGGCCCGGGGAGCTGTTTTTT
j_call: TRBJ2-5; d_call: TRBD1; clone_size: .; v_call: TRBV6-5; cdr3_aa: CASRDRGYQETQYF; cdr3_nt: TGTGCCAGCCGGGACAGGGGGTATCAAGAGACCCAGTACTTC
j_call: TRBJ1-1; d_call: .; clone_size: .; v_call: TRBV6-6; cdr3_aa: CASRRTVRMNTEAFF; cdr3_nt: TGTGCCAGCAGAAGAACAGTACGTATGAACACTGAAGCTTTCTTT
j_call: TRBJ2-2; d_call: TRBD2; clone_size: .; v_call: TRBV28; cdr3_aa: CASSLLAGQPGELFF; cdr3_nt: TGTGCCAGCAGTTTATTAGCGGGGCAGCCCGGGGAGCTGTTTTTT
j_call: TRBJ2-3; d_call: TRBD2; clone_size: .; v_call: TRBV4-2; cdr3_aa: CASSQGTRLDTQYF; cdr3_nt: TGTGCCAGCAGCCAAGGGACTAGGTTGGATACGCAGTATTTT
j_call: TRBJ2-3; d_call: .; clone_size: .; v_call: TRBV3-1/TRBV3-2; cdr3_aa: CASSRRRVGGRDTQYF; cdr3_nt: TGTGCCAGCAGCCGCAGACGTGTCGGGGGGCGGGATACGCAGTATTTT
j_call: TRBJ1-2; d_call: TRBD1; clone_size: .; v_call: TRBV9; cdr3_aa: CASSPRAGGTYGYTF; cdr3_nt: TGTGCCAGCAGCCCCCGGGCAGGGGGTACCTATGGCTACACCTTC
j_call: TRBJ2-1; d_call: TRBD1; clone_size: .; v_call: TRBV11-2; cdr3_aa: CASSLGSLVTGTGANQQFF; cdr3_nt: TGTGCCAGCAGCTTAGGTTCGCTCGTTACCGGGACAGGGGCCAATCAGCAGTTCTTC
j_call: TRBJ1-1; d_call: TRBD1; clone_size: .; v_call: TRBV6-4; cdr3_aa: CASSDPRTGGNTEAFF; cdr3_nt: TGTGCCAGCAGTGACCCCCGGACAGGGGGAAACACTGAAGCTTTCTTT
j_call: TRBJ1-1; d_call: TRBD1; clone_size: .; v_call: TRBV6-5; cdr3_aa: CASSLRTGGAFF; cdr3_nt: TGTGCCAGCAGTCTTCGGACAGGGGGAGCTTTCTTT
j_call: TRBJ1-5; d_call: TRBD1; clone_size: .; v_call: TRBV9; cdr3_aa: CASSQGGSRGNQPQHF; cdr3_nt: TGTGCCAGCAGCCAGGGTGGTAGCAGGGGGAATCAGCCCCAGCATTTT
j_call: TRBJ1-1; d_call: .; clone_size: .; v_call: TRBV29-1; cdr3_aa: CSGAGIMNTEAFF; cdr3_nt: TGCAGCGGTGCAGGCATAATGAACACTGAAGCTTTCTTT
j_call: TRBJ1-6; d_call: TRBD1; clone_size: .; v_call: TRBV3-1/TRBV3-2; cdr3_aa: CASSPGQGDSPLHF; cdr3_nt: TGTGCCAGCAGCCCAGGACAGGGAGATTCACCCCTCCACTTT
j_call: TRBJ1-2; d_call: .; clone_size: .; v_call: TRBV5-4; cdr3_aa: CASSLYRTASYGYTF; cdr3_nt: TGTGCCAGCAGCTTATATAGAACAGCAAGCTATGGCTACACCTTC
j_call: TRBJ2-5; d_call: .; clone_size: .; v_call: TRBV12-3/TRBV12-4; cdr3_aa: CASSPPTPGAQYF; cdr3_nt: TGTGCCAGCAGCCCCCCGACCCCCGGGGCCCAGTACTTC
j_call: TRBJ1-6; d_call: TRBD1; clone_size: .; v_call: TRBV6-2/TRBV6-3; cdr3_aa: CASGPGQGRHNSPLHF; cdr3_nt: TGTGCCAGCGGCCCCGGACAGGGGCGCCATAATTCACCCCTCCACTTT
j_call: TRBJ1-2; d_call: .; clone_size: .; v_call: TRBV29-1; cdr3_aa: CSVEDEGVEGGYTF; cdr3_nt: TGCAGCGTTGAAGATGAGGGGGTTGAGGGCGGCTACACCTTC
j_call: TRBJ1-3; d_call: .; clone_size: .; v_call: TRBV5-4; cdr3_aa: CASSLGAENTIYF; cdr3_nt: TGTGCCAGCAGCTTGGGGGCAGAAAACACCATATATTTT
j_call: TRBJ1-4; d_call: TRBD1; clone_size: .; v_call: TRBV5-6; cdr3_aa: CASSRGYNEKLFF; cdr3_nt: TGTGCCAGCTCCAGGGGGTATAATGAAAAACTGTTTTTT
j_call: TRBJ1-6; d_call: TRBD1; clone_size: .; v_call: TRBV10-3; cdr3_aa: CAISDNRGVDSPLHF; cdr3_nt: TGTGCCATCAGTGACAACAGGGGCGTGGATTCACCCCTCCACTTT
j_call: TRBJ2-7; d_call: .; clone_size: .; v_call: TRBV7-2; cdr3_aa: CASTLGAPYEQYF; cdr3_nt: TGTGCCAGCACCCTAGGGGCGCCCTACGAGCAGTACTTC
j_call: TRBJ1-2; d_call: .; clone_size: .; v_call: TRBV6-5; cdr3_aa: CASSYSVSHGYTF; cdr3_nt: TGTGCCAGCAGTTACTCCGTAAGCCATGGCTACACCTTC
j_call: TRBJ1-2; d_call: TRBD1; clone_size: .; v_call: TRBV15; cdr3_aa: CATSRDLAGGYGYTF; cdr3_nt: TGTGCCACCAGCAGAGATCTGGCAGGGGGCTATGGCTACACCTTC
j_call: TRBJ1-3; d_call: .; clone_size: .; v_call: TRBV19; cdr3_aa: CASSITGSGNTIYF; cdr3_nt: TGTGCCAGTAGTATTACGGGTTCTGGAAACACCATATATTTT
j_call: TRBJ1-1; d_call: .; clone_size: .; v_call: TRBV18; cdr3_aa: CASSPQQGQGTEAFF; cdr3_nt: TGTGCCAGCTCACCACAGCAGGGTCAGGGCACTGAAGCTTTCTTT
j_call: TRBJ1-1; d_call: .; clone_size: .; v_call: TRBV3-1/TRBV3-2; cdr3_aa: CASSHDHRGAEAFF; cdr3_nt: TGTGCCAGCAGCCACGATCACCGGGGGGCTGAAGCTTTCTTT
j_call: TRBJ1-2; d_call: .; clone_size: .; v_call: TRBV2; cdr3_aa: CASRTGTHPSGYTF; cdr3_nt: TGTGCCAGCAGGACCGGGACACATCCGAGTGGCTACACCTTC
j_call: TRBJ1-1; d_call: .; clone_size: many; v_call: TRBV5-1; cdr3_aa: CASSEVLGRTEAFF; cdr3_nt: TGCGCCAGCAGCGAGGTGCTGGGGCGGACTGAAGCTTTCTTT
j_call: TRBJ1-5; d_call: .; clone_size: .; v_call: TRBV21-1; cdr3_aa: CASSSHTGTGAHF; cdr3_nt: TGTGCCAGCAGCTCACACACCGGGACAGGGGCGCATTTT
j_call: TRBJ1-4; d_call: .; clone_size: .; v_call: TRBV19; cdr3_aa: CASRMGVGEKLFF; cdr3_nt: TGTGCCAGTAGGATGGGAGTAGGTGAAAAACTGTTTTTT
j_call: TRBJ1-1; d_call: .; clone_size: .; v_call: TRBV20-1; cdr3_aa: CSVGQAAEAFF; cdr3_nt: TGCAGCGTGGGGCAGGCGGCTGAAGCTTTCTTT
j_call: TRBJ1-5; d_call: TRBD1; clone_size: few; v_call: TRBV6-1; cdr3_aa: CASSAEDRGGSNQPQHF; cdr3_nt: TGTGCCAGCAGTGCAGAGGACAGGGGGGGTAGCAATCAGCCCCAGCATTTT
j_call: TRBJ2-5; d_call: .; clone_size: .; v_call: TRBV2; cdr3_aa: CASGGASGVNQETQYF; cdr3_nt: TGTGCCAGCGGGGGGGCTAGCGGAGTAAACCAAGAGACCCAGTACTTC
j_call: TRBJ1-2; d_call: TRBD1; clone_size: .; v_call: TRBV2; cdr3_aa: CASREYRGLGYGYTF; cdr3_nt: TGTGCCAGCAGGGAATACAGGGGGCTGGGGTATGGCTACACCTTC
j_call: TRBJ1-3; d_call: .; clone_size: .; v_call: TRBV7-3; cdr3_aa: CASSSGPRDTIYF; cdr3_nt: TGTGCCAGCAGCTCCGGACCGCGGGACACCATATATTTT
j_call: TRBJ2-3; d_call: .; clone_size: .; v_call: TRBV7-3; cdr3_aa: CASSLSSVDTQYF; cdr3_nt: TGTGCCAGCAGCTTATCTAGCGTAGATACGCAGTATTTT
j_call: TRBJ1-3; d_call: .; clone_size: .; v_call: TRBV11-2; cdr3_aa: CASSSTRTGNTIYF; cdr3_nt: TGTGCCAGCAGCTCCACCAGGACTGGAAACACCATATATTTT
j_call: TRBJ1-1; d_call: .; clone_size: .; v_call: TRBV7-9; cdr3_aa: CASSLEGVQGGRTEAFF; cdr3_nt: TGTGCCAGCAGCTTAGAGGGGGTACAGGGCGGGAGAACTGAAGCTTTCTTT
j_call: TRBJ2-3; d_call: TRBD2; clone_size: .; v_call: TRBV5-6; cdr3_aa: CASSLWGTSGLVAQYF; cdr3_nt: TGTGCCAGCAGCTTATGGGGGACTAGCGGTTTAGTCGCGCAGTATTTT
j_call: TRBJ1-1; d_call: .; clone_size: once; v_call: TRBV5-1; cdr3_aa: CASSPAGRGNTEAFF; cdr3_nt: TGCGCCAGCAGCCCTGCGGGGCGGGGGAACACTGAAGCTTTCTTT
j_call: TRBJ1-6; d_call: .; clone_size: .; v_call: TRBV11-2; cdr3_aa: CASSLEPGLESPLHF; cdr3_nt: TGTGCCAGCAGCTTAGAACCGGGACTCGAATCACCCCTCCACTTT
j_call: TRBJ2-3; d_call: .; clone_size: .; v_call: TRBV3-1/TRBV3-2; cdr3_aa: CASSQSYAFTDTQYF; cdr3_nt: TGTGCCAGCAGCCAGTCTTACGCGTTTACAGATACGCAGTATTTT
j_call: TRBJ2-1; d_call: .; clone_size: .; v_call: TRBV6-2/TRBV6-3; cdr3_aa: CASSPRRSPNEQFF; cdr3_nt: TGTGCCAGCAGCCCAAGGAGATCCCCCAATGAGCAGTTCTTC
j_call: TRBJ1-4; d_call: TRBD1; clone_size: .; v_call: TRBV4-1; cdr3_aa: CASSQTGTGVSEKLFF; cdr3_nt: TGCGCCAGCAGCCAGACCGGGACAGGGGTTTCGGAAAAACTGTTTTTT
j_call: TRBJ2-1; d_call: .; clone_size: .; v_call: TRBV2; cdr3_aa: CASRQGYANEQFF; cdr3_nt: TGTGCCAGCAGACAGGGCTACGCCAATGAGCAGTTCTTC
j_call: TRBJ1-6; d_call: .; clone_size: .; v_call: TRBV27; cdr3_aa: CASRPLAGSYNSPLHF; cdr3_nt: TGTGCCAGCAGGCCTCTTGCGGGTTCCTATAATTCACCCCTCCACTTT
j_call: TRBJ2-5; d_call: TRBD2; clone_size: .; v_call: TRBV4-3; cdr3_aa: CASSQGLAGGAQETQYF; cdr3_nt: TGCGCCAGCAGCCAAGGTTTAGCGGGGGGGGCCCAAGAGACCCAGTACTTC
j_call: TRBJ1-1; d_call: TRBD1; clone_size: .; v_call: TRBV7-2; cdr3_aa: CASSARDRQNTEAFF; cdr3_nt: TGTGCCAGCAGCGCTCGGGACAGGCAAAACACTGAAGCTTTCTTT
j_call: TRBJ1-1; d_call: TRBD1; clone_size: .; v_call: TRBV2; cdr3_aa: CASSDRGLTEAFF; cdr3_nt: TGTGCCAGCAGTGACAGGGGGCTCACTGAAGCTTTCTTT
j_call: TRBJ1-6; d_call: TRBD1; clone_size: .; v_call: TRBV28; cdr3_aa: CASRTSDRVGSPLHF; cdr3_nt: TGTGCCAGCAGGACTTCAGACAGGGTTGGATCACCCCTCCACTTT
j_call: TRBJ1-5; d_call: TRBD1; clone_size: once; v_call: TRBV2; cdr3_aa: CASRGDRGGGNQPQHF; cdr3_nt: TGTGCCAGCAGGGGGGACAGGGGAGGCGGCAATCAGCCCCAGCATTTT
j_call: TRBJ2-3; d_call: TRBD2; clone_size: .; v_call: TRBV19; cdr3_aa: CASSLAGGQTRSTDTQYF; cdr3_nt: TGTGCCAGTAGTCTAGCGGGGGGGCAAACACGTAGCACAGATACGCAGTATTTT
j_call: TRBJ2-5; d_call: TRBD2; clone_size: .; v_call: TRBV11-3; cdr3_aa: CASSPAGGPGTQYF; cdr3_nt: TGTGCCAGCAGCCCGGCGGGGGGGCCCGGGACCCAGTACTTC
j_call: TRBJ1-1; d_call: .; clone_size: .; v_call: TRBV12-3/TRBV12-4; cdr3_aa: CASSSGGFTEAFF; cdr3_nt: TGTGCCAGCAGTTCCGGGGGGTTCACTGAAGCTTTCTTT